A single sample gave rise to the 23 T cell receptor beta chains below, sequenced in a study of a mutant IDH1 vaccine in newly diagnosed glioma. Data came from immunoSEQ multiplex PCR; TCRdb stores just in-frame clones and leaves some out. This sample has 35,000 to 55,000 clones, with roughly 80% found just once. Time point described: week 23, last vaccination. Every vaccine dose comprised 300 ug of mutant IDH1 20-mer peptide plus topical imiquimod. Antigens for these TCRs are unknown. Sequenced material: PBMCs, taken from a glioma patient whose treatment included an IDH1 peptide vaccine. These receptors originate from a woman under 30 with glioma. Some clones in this sample may be carry-over from other donors' samples.

The J gene is TRBJ1-3, the V gene TRBV7-2, with TRBD1 identical over 7 bases. The CDR3 spans 17 residues. Germline V gene sequence: CDR1 SGHTA, CDR2 FQGNSA. V shed 5 bases and J 2 bases; nucleotides not matched to a gene: 12. CDR3 in amino acids: CASSLRREGAPGNTIYF. DNA for the CDR3: TGTGCCAGCAGCCTCCGCAGAGAGGGGGCGCCTGGAAACACCATATATTTT. The entire variable domain, with the rest obtained from reference TRBV7-2 and TRBJ1-3, is as follows: GAGVSQSPSNKVTEKGKDVELRCDPISGHTALYWYRQSLGQGLEFLIYFQGNSAPDKSGLPSDRFSAERTGGSVSTLTIQRTQQEDSAVYLCASSLRREGAPGNTIYFGEGSWLTVV.

The V call is TRBV7-3, the J call TRBJ1-1; no reliable D call. CDR3 length: 11 residues. The V and J ends lost 3 bases and 3 bases respectively, with 2 bases between them. Germline V CDR1 and CDR2: SGHTA, FQGTGA. CDR3 sequence: CASSLDTEAFF. CDR3 sequence (DNA): TGTGCCAGCAGCTTGGACACTGAAGCTTTCTTT.

This clone was detected only once. This sequence joins TRBV9 and TRBJ2-2; D unresolved. The CDR3 runs to 14 residues. V was pared by 0 bases and J by 5 bases, with 8 bases between. The V gene's germline CDR1 is SGDLS and CDR2 YYNGEE. CDR3 residues: CASSVGASTGELFF. The CDR3, as DNA: TGTGCCAGCAGCGTAGGAGCTTCTACCGGGGAGCTGTTTTTT.

This chain links TRBV9 with TRBJ2-7; 14 nucleotides match TRBD2. Germline CDR1 is SGDLS and CDR2 is YYNGEE. The CDR3 length is 18 residues. The J segment lost 6 bases and the V segment lost 0 bases, leaving 11 bases of the junction unmatched. In nucleotides, the CDR3 is TGTGCCAGCAGCGTAGGACTAGCGGGAGGGCCTGCGAGCTCCGAGCAGTACTTC. Translated: CASSVGLAGGPASSEQYF.

This chain uses TRBV5-4 with TRBJ1-1; no clear D gene. Trimming pared 0 bases from V and 10 bases from J, leaving 19 bases between. Germline loops: CDR1 SGHNT, CDR2 YYREEE (reference sequence). There are 15 residues in the CDR3. CDR3 residues: CASSLGTGREGLAFF. DNA for the CDR3: TGTGCCAGCAGCTTGGGGACTGGGCGTGAAGGGTTAGCTTTCTTT.

V is TRBV6-6 and J is TRBJ1-5, with D possibly being TRBD1 (6 bases). The CDR3 consists of 14 residues. CDR1 is MNHNY and CDR2 is SVGAGI in the germline V gene (reference sequence). Between the trimmed V and J ends, which lost 7 bases and 3 bases, there was a span of 13 bases. The CDR3 DNA reads as TGTGCCAGCATTCTACAGGGCTCCAATCAGCCCCAGCATTTT. The encoded protein is CASILQGSNQPQHF.

This clone was picked up one time. The CDR3 DNA follows: TGTGCCAGCAGTCCCGGGAGGAACACTGAAGCTTTCTTT. It specifies CASSPGRNTEAFF. V gene TRBV9 combines with J gene TRBJ1-1; no firm D call. Germline CDR1 and CDR2: SGDLS and YYNGEE. V dropped 5 bases and J dropped 1 base, with 9 bases sitting between them. The CDR3 has 13 residues.

V gene TRBV29-1 combines with J gene TRBJ2-5, with no clear D. From germline, CDR1 is SQVTM and CDR2 ANQGSEA. CDR3 size: 12 residues. V lost 1 base and J lost 4, with 7 bases in between. CDR3 residues: CSVEGGIETQYF. CDR3 nucleotide sequence: TGCAGCGTTGAAGGCGGCATAGAGACCCAGTACTTC.

The chain employs TRBV5-4 and TRBJ2-3, with D perhaps TRBD2 (5 bases). V dropped 4 bases and J dropped 2 bases, with 11 bases sitting between them. Per the germline V gene, CDR1 is SGHNT and CDR2 is YYREEE (reference sequence). The CDR3 loop spans 14 amino acids. The CDR3 spells CASSRLLFTDTQYF. In DNA, the CDR3 is TGTGCCAGCAGCCGACTACTCTTCACAGATACGCAGTATTTT.

The chain uses TRBV9 and TRBJ2-7; possible D gene TRBD1, 5 bases. Germline V lookup: CDR1 SGDLS, CDR2 YYNGEE. V was clipped by 5 bases and J by 5 bases, with 17 bases between them. CDR3 length equals 14 residues. CDR3 loop: CASSDKQVANEQYF. CDR3 DNA sequence: TGTGCCAGCAGTGACAAACAGGTAGCCAACGAGCAGTACTTC.

The chain combines TRBV19 with TRBJ1-2, with 7 bases that match TRBD1. The length of the CDR3 is 14 residues. Trimming took 7 bases from V and 0 from J; bases not matched to a gene: 5. CDR1 is LNHDA and CDR2 is SQIVND in the germline V gene (reference sequence). CDR3 sequence (DNA): TGTGCCAGTAAGGGGGCAGGCGCTAACTATGGCTACACCTTC. It specifies CASKGAGANYGYTF.

V is TRBV5-1 and J is TRBJ2-7, with D hard to call. V was cut by 4 bases and J by 2 bases, with 16 bases left in between. Germline CDR1 reads SGHRS; CDR2 reads YFSETQ. The CDR3 runs 15 residues. Written as DNA, the CDR3 is TGCGCCAGCAGCCAGCTGGACCTAACCACCTACGAGCAGTACTTC. Amino acid sequence: CASSQLDLTTYEQYF. Combining the CDR3 with reference TRBV5-1 and TRBJ2-7 gives the whole variable domain KAGVTQTPRYLIKTRGQQVTLSCSPISGHRSVSWYQQTPGQGLQFLFEYFSETQRNKGNFPGRFSGRQFSNSRSEMNVSTLELGDSALYLCASSQLDLTTYEQYFGPGTRLTVT.

The chain joins TRBV5-1 to TRBJ1-1; D is possibly TRBD1 (6 bases). Trimming took 5 bases from V and 5 from J, leaving 10 bases between them. CDR1 SGHRS and CDR2 YFSETQ come from the germline V gene. This CDR3 contains 12 residues. CDR3 loop: CASRGGGTEAFF. The CDR3 DNA sequence: TGCGCCAGCAGAGGGGGTGGGACTGAAGCTTTCTTT.

The chain couples TRBV12-5 to TRBJ2-2; D perhaps matches TRBD1 (5 bases). V was cut by 3 bases and J by 1 base, with 6 bases left in between. The CDR3 covers 14 residues. Germline V gene data show CDR1 as LGHNT and CDR2 as FRNRAP. The CDR3 is CASGLGENTGELFF. As DNA, the CDR3 is TGTGCTAGTGGTTTAGGGGAGAACACCGGGGAGCTGTTTTTT.

The chain recombines TRBV7-2 with TRBJ2-1; TRBD1 matches at 7 bases. Germline-derived CDR1 and CDR2 are SGHTA and FQGNSA. V shed 6 bases and J 3 bases; nucleotides not matched to a gene: 2. This CDR3 has 13 amino acids. The CDR3 loop is CASRHRGYNEQFF. The CDR3 DNA is TGTGCCAGCAGACACAGGGGCTACAATGAGCAGTTCTTC.

This sequence joins TRBV7-6 and TRBJ2-3; a weak D match, TRBD1 (5 bases). From germline, CDR1 is SGHVS and CDR2 FNYEAQ. The V end was cut by 5 bases, the J end by 2 bases, with 14 bases between. The CDR3 is 15 residues long. CDR3 protein: CASSRTGSVTDTQYF. The CDR3 bases are TGTGCCAGCAGCCGAACAGGTTCCGTCACAGATACGCAGTATTTT.

The chain uses TRBV28 and TRBJ1-4, with 10 bases that match TRBD1. Germline V CDR1 and CDR2: MDHEN, SYDVKM. The CDR3 extends over 17 amino acids. V dropped 1 base and J dropped 8; count of bases not matched to a gene: 10. CDR3: CASSLSTGGSLLEKLFF. CDR3 nucleotide sequence: TGTGCCAGCAGTTTATCGACAGGGGGCTCCCTATTGGAAAAACTGTTTTTT.

The V call is TRBV7-8, the J call TRBJ2-6; the match to TRBD1 covers 8 bases. CDR1 and CDR2 from the germline V gene are SGHVS and FQNEAQ. There are 15 residues in the CDR3. The CDR3 DNA is TGTGCATTGGGACAGGTGGGTCCCGGGGCCAACGTCCTGACTTTC. Protein product: CALGQVGPGANVLTF.

The rearrangement joins TRBV4-2 to TRBJ2-3; either TRBD1 or TRBD2 may supply D (7 bases each). The length of the CDR3 is 16 residues. CDR1 is LGHNA, CDR2 YNFKEQ, per germline. V lost 0 bases, J lost 1 base, and 11 bases lay in between. CDR3 bases: TGTGCCAGCAGCCAAGAGGCAGGGGGGGGCACAGATACGCAGTATTTT. Encoded protein: CASSQEAGGGTDTQYF.

Here the CDR3 reads CASSPPGTASLRQYF. CDR3 sequence (DNA): TGTGCCAGCAGCCCCCCCGGGACAGCCTCCCTAAGGCAGTACTTC. This rearrangement joins TRBV11-3 to TRBJ2-7; 7 bases match TRBD1. Germline CDR1 SGHNT, CDR2 YENEEA. The CDR3 has 15 residues. Trimming at V came to 5 bases and at J to 9 bases, leaving 16 bases not matched to a gene.

The chain couples TRBV11-2 to TRBJ2-7; 15 bases match TRBD2. With V trimmed by 6 bases and J by 6 bases, 6 bases remained unmatched. Germline V gene sequence: CDR1 SGHAT, CDR2 FQNNGV. The CDR3 is 15 residues long. CDR3 coding DNA: TGTGCCAGCAGTCCCGGGACTAGCGGGAGGAGCGAGCAGTACTTC. It specifies CASSPGTSGRSEQYF.

The gene calls are TRBV29-1 and TRBJ2-2; the match to TRBD1 covers 7 bases. This CDR3 is built from 15 residues. J was trimmed by 0 bases and V by 4 bases; bases with no gene match: 5. Germline loops: CDR1 SQVTM, CDR2 ANQGSEA. CDR3 sequence (DNA): TGCAGCGTTGTCACGGGACAGTCGAACACCGGGGAGCTGTTTTTT. It codes for CSVVTGQSNTGELFF.

V and J are TRBV5-1 and TRBJ2-1; 9 positions agree with TRBD1. The CDR3 contains 15 residues. Germline V gives CDR1 SGHRS, CDR2 YFSETQ. The trim removed 4 bases at V and 6 bases at J, leaving 8 bases unmatched. In nucleotides, the CDR3 is TGCGCCAGCAGCGCCGGGGACAGGGTGGCCAATGAGCAGTTCTTC. Its protein product is CASSAGDRVANEQFF.